Shown below are 18 T cell receptor beta chains from a single sample sequenced in a study of tumor-infiltrating lymphocytes in primary liver carcinoma. Starting from 500 ng of total RNA, TCR beta cDNA was produced with a primer in the constant region. Libraries covering TCR beta were generated through three nested multiplex PCR rounds (using a slightly modified ARM-PCR). Forward primers for TRBV1-TRBV30 and a C-beta reverse primer served the first two PCR rounds, at roughly 10 cycles each. TCRdb re-analysed the multiplex PCR reads in MiXCR, keeping a single row per CDR3 protein. The sample has around 120,000 distinct CDR3 sequences, around 65% seen once. Without any cell sorting, about 19-30 mg of bulk tissue yielded co-extracted RNA and DNA. Sequencing was done on a sample of tumor-adjacent normal liver tissue. Source of these receptors: a woman aged 60-70 years with primary liver carcinoma and hepatitis B virus infection.

Worth noting for this clonotype: At one of its ends the junction is not consistent with the germline gene, which may arise from a read error. The V and J genes are TRBV19 and TRBJ2-7; D may be TRBD1 (5 bases). The germline V gene has CDR1 LNHDA and CDR2 SQIVND (reference sequence). This CDR3 region has 14 residues. Here the CDR3 reads CASSYNRTSYEPYF. The CDR3 nucleotides are TGTGCCAGTAGTTACAACAGGACCTCCTACGAGCCGTACTTC.

Concerning this clonotype: Being one base from a much bigger clone, this may be a read error. The CDR3 end shows no conserved phenylalanine or tryptophan, and so a read error is likely. The chain uses TRBV7-9 and TRBJ1-1, with D possibly being TRBD1 (6 bases). CDR3 size: 15 residues. V was trimmed by 5 bases and J by 0 bases, leaving 13 bases between them. In germline, CDR1 is SEHNR, CDR2 FQNEAQ (reference sequence). CDR3 DNA sequence: TGTGCCAGCAGCGCAGGACAGAGACTGAACACTGAAGCTTTCATT. This gives the protein CASSAGQRLNTEAFI.

This clonotype was picked up one time. The CDR3 region has the DNA TGCAGCTCCAGGACAGGGGCCAGCTACACCTTC. Its protein is CSSRTGASYTF. The chain combines TRBV29-1 with TRBJ1-2, with 9 bases that match TRBD1. This CDR3 is built from 11 residues. The V and J ends lost 8 bases and 9 bases, in that order; junction bases with no gene match: 7. CDR1 is SQVTM, CDR2 ANQGSEA, per germline.

The chain combines TRBV5-6 with TRBJ2-1, with 9 bases aligning to TRBD2. The CDR3 length is 16 residues. Trimming removed 0 bases from V and 7 bases from J; junction bases left unmatched: 8. Per germline, CDR1 SGHDT and CDR2 YYEEEE. The CDR3 region is CASSLVGLAGINEQFF. The CDR3 nucleotides are TGTGCCAGCAGCTTGGTGGGGCTAGCGGGGATTAATGAGCAGTTCTTC. The entire variable domain, with the rest obtained from reference TRBV5-6 and TRBJ2-1, is as follows: DAGVTQSPTHLIKTRGQQVTLRCSPKSGHDTVSWYQQALGQGPQFIFQYYEEEERQRGNFPDRFSGHQFPNYSSELNVNALLLGDSALYLCASSLVGLAGINEQFFGPGTRLTVL.

CDR3 region: CASSYLGQGLTSGRMVEQYF. CDR3 bases: TGTGCCAGCAGTTACCTTGGACAGGGTTTGACTAGTGGGAGAATGGTCGAGCAGTACTTC. The rearrangement links TRBV6-2 or TRBV6-3 to TRBJ2-7; TRBD1 matches at 8 bases. Germline lookup yields CDR1 MNHEY and CDR2 SVGEGT. The V and J ends lost 2 bases and 6 bases, in that order; junction bases with no gene match: 24. The CDR3 covers 20 residues.

This clonotype has at least ten counts. This chain uses TRBV4-1 with TRBJ1-3; maybe TRBD1 (5 bases). V was pared by 4 bases and J by 0 bases, with 13 bases between. Germline loops: CDR1 MGHRA, CDR2 YSYEKL. CDR3 length: 16 amino acids. DNA of the CDR3: TGCGCCAGCAGCCGACAGCCGGGGGACTCTGGAAACACCATATATTTT. It yields the protein CASSRQPGDSGNTIYF.

Remarks on this clonotype: Germline is not matched at one junction end, which may reflect a read error. This chain connects TRBV7-9 to TRBJ2-1; 11 bases agree with TRBD2. CDR3 length equals 16 residues. Germline V gives CDR1 SEHNR, CDR2 FQNEAQ (reference sequence). The CDR3 nucleotides are TGTGCCTGCAGCCCCCAGGGGACTAGCGGCCGCAATGAGCAGTTCTTC. Translating it yields CACSPQGTSGRNEQFF.

Remarks on this clonotype: Its ends do not fully match the called genes, so a read error is possible. The chain is built from TRBV6-2 or TRBV6-3 and TRBJ2-2, with TRBD2 matching 7 bases. Germline loops: CDR1 MNHEY, CDR2 SVGEGT. The CDR3 has 18 residues. CDR3 in amino acids: CASTPGLVGPPNIGELFF. CDR3 bases: TGTGCCAGCACCCCAGGACTAGTGGGACCACCTAACATCGGGGAGCTGTTTTTT.

Concerning this clonotype: One base away lies a much larger clone, so this may be a sequencing read error. The chain combines TRBV6-1 with TRBJ2-5; TRBD1 might be the D (5 bases). V gave up 6 bases and J gave up 4 bases, with 15 bases separating them. Germline loops: CDR1 MNHNS, CDR2 SASEGT. This CDR3 spans 14 amino acids. DNA for the CDR3: TGTGCCAGCAGCTCAATCGACAGTGGAGAGACCCAGTACTTC. Amino acid sequence: CASSSIDSGETQYF.

The rearrangement joins TRBV4-2 to TRBJ1-6; tentatively, D is TRBD1 (6 bases). CDR1 LGHNA and CDR2 YNFKEQ come from the germline V gene. V lost 0 bases and J lost 16, with 22 bases in between. The CDR3 sequence is 16 residues long. The CDR3 reads CASSQDPGHGNSSLHF. The CDR3 DNA sequence: TGTGCCAGCAGCCAAGACCCGGGACACGGGAATTCATCTCTCCACTTT.

The V call is TRBV29-1, the J call TRBJ1-2; D unresolved. The CDR3 has 13 amino acids. V was shortened by 7 bases and J by 8 bases, with 20 bases between the two germline ends. Germline lookup yields CDR1 SQVTM and CDR2 ANQGSEA. The CDR3 nucleotides are TGCAGCGCTACCAGGCTTGGAGGGTCAGGCTACACCTTC. The encoded protein is CSATRLGGSGYTF. Together with reference TRBV29-1 and TRBJ1-2, the CDR3 gives the full variable domain: SAVISQKPSRDICQRGTSLTIQCQVDSQVTMMFWYRQQPGQSLTLIATANQGSEATYESGFVIDKFPISRPNLTFSTLTVSNMSPEDSSIYLCSATRLGGSGYTFGSGTRLTVV.

The rearrangement uses TRBV11-2 and TRBJ2-3; 8 nucleotides agree with TRBD2. CDR3 length: 18 amino acids. The ends lost 1 base at V and 1 base at J; junction bases unmatched: 10. From germline, CDR1 is SGHAT and CDR2 FQNNGV. The CDR3 protein is CASSLGSGSWSGTDTQYF. The CDR3 coding sequence is TGTGCCAGCAGCTTAGGAAGCGGGAGTTGGTCCGGCACAGATACGCAGTATTTT.

V gene TRBV9 combines with J gene TRBJ1-1; 7 bases are a match to TRBD1. Germline CDR1 and CDR2: SGDLS and YYNGEE. This CDR3 has 15 amino acids. V lost 0 bases to trimming and J lost 1 base; unmatched junction nucleotides: 3. CDR3 DNA sequence: TGTGCCAGCAGCGTAGGAGACAGGGCGAACACTGAAGCTTTCTTT. It codes for CASSVGDRANTEAFF. The full variable domain, completed using reference TRBV9 and TRBJ1-1, is DSGVTQTPKHLITATGQRVTLRCSPRSGDLSVYWYQQSLDQGLQFLIQYYNGEERAKGNILERFSAQQFPDLHSELNLSSLELGDSALYFCASSVGDRANTEAFFGQGTRLTVV.

Details on this clonotype: This sequence may be a read error, since a much larger clone differs from it by one base. The rearrangement links TRBV20-1 to TRBJ2-7; possible D gene TRBD1, 6 bases. CDR3 length: 14 amino acids. Per germline, CDR1 DFQATT and CDR2 SNEGSKA (reference sequence). This CDR3 reads CGARDREGGYEQYF. In DNA, the CDR3 is TGCGGTGCTAGAGATCGGGAAGGGGGCTACGAGCAGTACTTC.

Concerning this clonotype itself: One end of the junction fails to match germline, which may point to a read error. This chain connects TRBV4-2 to TRBJ1-2; D ambiguous. Looked up from germline, CDR1 is LGHNA and CDR2 is YNFKEQ. This CDR3 has 13 residues. The CDR3 spells CASNPRPDYGYTF. The CDR3 DNA reads as TGTGCCAGCAACCCGCGACCGGACTATGGTTACACCTTC.

V is TRBV12-3 or TRBV12-4 and J is TRBJ2-7; D possibly corresponds to TRBD2 (7 bases). V gave up 6 bases and J gave up 5 bases, with 26 bases separating them. The CDR3 sequence is 17 residues long. In nucleotides, the CDR3 is TGTGCCAGCAGCCCATGGAAGGGGGGAGGGCGTCACCACGAGCAGTACTTC. Amino acid sequence: CASSPWKGGGRHHEQYF.

As regards this clonotype: Possible read error: a much larger clone is one base away. This chain links TRBV28 with TRBJ2-5; possible D gene TRBD1, 5 bases. V dropped 5 bases and J dropped 3 bases, with 19 bases sitting between them. CDR1 and CDR2 (germline): MDHEN, SYDVKM. The CDR3 contains 16 residues. The CDR3 nucleotides read TGTGCCAGCAGTGATTCAGGGATAGGCAGAAAAGAGACCCAGTACTTC. Translation gives CASSDSGIGRKETQYF.

By share of the sample, this clonotype is medium-sized. The V and J genes are TRBV11-2 and TRBJ2-1; 12 positions match TRBD2. The CDR3 consists of 15 residues. The V gene end was trimmed by 5 bases and the J gene end by 7 bases; junction bases not matched to a gene: 6. Germline V gene sequence: CDR1 SGHAT, CDR2 FQNNGV. The CDR3 sequence: CASSTTSGRSNEQFF. The CDR3 DNA reads TGTGCCAGCAGCACGACTAGCGGGAGAAGTAATGAGCAGTTCTTC.